These T cell receptor beta chains were read from a single sample in a study of blood T cell repertoires in COVID-19. The method was immunoSEQ multiplex PCR; TCRdb's version includes in-frame clones alone and lacks a portion of them. The table includes 190,000 or so clones, more than 75% detected once. Sample: peripheral blood. The receptors were gathered from a man between 40 and 49 years old with active or convalescent COVID-19. Each CDR3 is given with its conserved first and last residue. The D gene is left open where the match is weak. Rows give clone size only sometimes, using once, few, many, or a class for an expanded clone.

J: TRBJ1-4; V: TRBV11-2; D: .; size: .; CDR3: CASSLRQVNEKLFF; DNA: TGTGCCAGCAGCTTACGACAGGTTAATGAAAAACTGTTTTTT
J: TRBJ2-7; V: TRBV3-1/TRBV3-2; D: .; size: .; CDR3: CASSHGRSYEQYF; DNA: TGTGCCAGCAGCCACGGCAGGTCCTACGAGCAGTACTTC
J: TRBJ2-3; V: TRBV2; D: TRBD1; size: .; CDR3: CASSPTGGAVADTQYF; DNA: TGTGCCAGCAGTCCTACAGGGGGCGCAGTGGCAGATACGCAGTATTTT
J: TRBJ1-2; V: TRBV5-6; D: .; size: .; CDR3: CASSLAAEIYGYTF; DNA: TGTGCCAGCAGCTTGGCTGCAGAAATCTATGGCTACACCTTC
J: TRBJ2-4; V: TRBV30; D: .; size: .; CDR3: CAWSFAGPNIQYF; DNA: TGTGCCTGGAGTTTTGCGGGGCCAAACATTCAGTACTTC
J: TRBJ2-7; V: TRBV29-1; D: TRBD2; size: .; CDR3: CSVTGAGTSGAYEQYF; DNA: TGCAGCGTTACCGGGGCCGGGACTAGCGGGGCCTACGAGCAGTACTTC
J: TRBJ1-1; V: TRBV6-2/TRBV6-3; D: .; size: .; CDR3: CASSYVGGKLNTEAFF; DNA: TGTGCCAGCAGTTACGTCGGGGGAAAATTGAACACTGAAGCTTTCTTT
J: TRBJ2-3; V: TRBV5-1; D: .; size: .; CDR3: CASSSLDVRTDTQYF; DNA: TGCGCCAGCAGCTCGCTAGATGTGCGCACAGATACGCAGTATTTT
J: TRBJ2-2; V: TRBV6-1; D: .; size: .; CDR3: CASSEEAQRKVTGELFF; DNA: TGTGCCAGCAGTGAAGAGGCCCAGCGGAAAGTCACCGGGGAGCTGTTTTTT
J: TRBJ1-2; V: TRBV27; D: TRBD1; size: few; CDR3: CASSLGTGYGYTF; DNA: TGTGCCAGCAGTTTAGGGACAGGCTATGGCTACACCTTC
J: TRBJ1-2; V: TRBV6-1; D: TRBD1; size: .; CDR3: CASSDPQGAGRGYTF; DNA: TGTGCCAGCAGTGACCCCCAGGGGGCGGGAAGGGGCTACACCTTC
J: TRBJ2-2; V: TRBV5-4; D: .; size: .; CDR3: CASSPGGANTGELFF; DNA: TGTGCCAGCAGCCCCGGGGGAGCGAACACCGGGGAGCTGTTTTTT
J: TRBJ2-3; V: TRBV5-1; D: TRBD2; size: .; CDR3: CASSIGLAGGDTQYF; DNA: TGCGCCAGCAGCATCGGACTAGCGGGGGGCGATACGCAGTATTTT
J: TRBJ1-1; V: TRBV6-5; D: .; size: .; CDR3: CASSYDGLNTEAFF; DNA: TGTGCCAGCAGTTACGATGGGCTGAACACTGAAGCTTTCTTT
J: TRBJ2-5; V: TRBV7-9; D: .; size: .; CDR3: CASSLAYQGMETQYF; DNA: TGTGCCAGCAGCTTAGCGTACCAGGGGATGGAGACCCAGTACTTC
J: TRBJ1-5; V: TRBV10-3; D: .; size: .; CDR3: CAISESLGASNQPQHF; DNA: TGTGCCATCAGTGAGTCTTTGGGGGCTAGCAATCAGCCCCAGCATTTT
J: TRBJ1-2; V: TRBV10-3; D: .; size: .; CDR3: CAISAVTPQTDIYGYTF; DNA: TGTGCCATCAGTGCCGTGACACCACAGACGGACATCTATGGCTACACCTTC
J: TRBJ2-1; V: TRBV6-5; D: TRBD1; size: .; CDR3: CASSRGDRHNEQFF; DNA: TGTGCCAGCAGTAGGGGGGACAGGCACAATGAGCAGTTCTTC
J: TRBJ2-7; V: TRBV28; D: TRBD1; size: .; CDR3: CASSRVRQGHEQYF; DNA: TGTGCCAGCAGCCGAGTCCGACAGGGGCACGAGCAGTACTTC
J: TRBJ1-6; V: TRBV5-1; D: .; size: .; CDR3: CASSLGWAHNSPLHF; DNA: TGCGCCAGCAGCTTGGGGTGGGCCCATAATTCACCCCTCCACTTT
J: TRBJ1-2; V: TRBV6-6; D: .; size: .; CDR3: CASSYEVYYGYTF; DNA: TGTGCCAGCAGTTACGAGGTGTACTATGGCTACACCTTC
J: TRBJ1-1; V: TRBV5-4; D: .; size: once; CDR3: CASSLVVAGNTEAFF; DNA: TGTGCCAGCAGCTTGGTTGTCGCAGGGAACACTGAAGCTTTCTTT
J: TRBJ2-3; V: TRBV13; D: TRBD2; size: .; CDR3: CASSASGGTSDRDTQYF; DNA: TGTGCCAGCAGCGCTAGCGGGGGGACGAGCGACAGAGATACGCAGTATTTT
J: TRBJ2-1; V: TRBV7-5; D: .; size: .; CDR3: CARGLGEDNEQFF; DNA: TGTGCCAGAGGACTAGGGGAGGACAATGAGCAGTTCTTC
J: TRBJ1-4; V: TRBV11-2; D: .; size: .; CDR3: CASSLGGAGEKLFF; DNA: TGTGCCAGCAGCTTGGGAGGCGCTGGGGAAAAACTGTTTTTT
J: TRBJ2-2; V: TRBV5-4; D: TRBD1; size: once; CDR3: CASSPRGQGSPGELFF; DNA: TGTGCCAGCAGCCCCCGGGGACAGGGGTCCCCCGGGGAGCTGTTTTTT
J: TRBJ2-7; V: TRBV28; D: .; size: .; CDR3: CASSLNRSPEQYF; DNA: TGTGCCAGCAGTTTGAACAGGTCCCCCGAGCAGTACTTC
J: TRBJ1-6; V: TRBV19; D: .; size: .; CDR3: CASSTDSNNSPLHF; DNA: TGTGCCAGTAGTACGGACAGTAACAATTCACCCCTCCACTTT
J: TRBJ1-3; V: TRBV7-9; D: .; size: .; CDR3: CASSSTQGGSGNTIYF; DNA: TGTGCCAGCAGCTCCACCCAGGGTGGGTCTGGAAACACCATATATTTT
J: TRBJ1-1; V: TRBV29-1; D: TRBD1; size: .; CDR3: CSVLRDRGTEAFF; DNA: TGCAGCGTCCTCCGGGACAGGGGAACTGAAGCTTTCTTT
J: TRBJ2-2; V: TRBV25-1; D: .; size: .; CDR3: CASSEFGGAGTGELFF; DNA: TGTGCCAGCAGTGAATTTGGGGGCGCAGGGACCGGGGAGCTGTTTTTT
J: TRBJ1-1; V: TRBV7-9; D: TRBD1; size: .; CDR3: CASSPSAFGQVTEAFF; DNA: TGTGCCAGCAGCCCCAGCGCCTTTGGACAGGTCACTGAAGCTTTCTTT
J: TRBJ1-5; V: TRBV7-9; D: TRBD1; size: .; CDR3: CASSLVGTVGYSNQPQHF; DNA: TGTGCCAGCAGCCTTGTGGGGACAGTGGGGTATAGCAATCAGCCCCAGCATTTT
J: TRBJ2-1; V: TRBV25-1; D: TRBD1; size: .; CDR3: CASSQGTGDYNEQFF; DNA: TGTGCCAGCAGCCAAGGGACAGGGGATTACAATGAGCAGTTCTTC
J: TRBJ1-5; V: TRBV19; D: TRBD1; size: .; CDR3: CASSTHRTGPNNQPQHF; DNA: TGTGCCAGTAGTACGCATCGGACAGGGCCGAACAATCAGCCCCAGCATTTT
J: TRBJ1-1; V: TRBV3-1/TRBV3-2; D: .; size: .; CDR3: CASSHGQANTEAFF; DNA: TGTGCCAGCAGCCACGGACAAGCGAACACTGAAGCTTTCTTT